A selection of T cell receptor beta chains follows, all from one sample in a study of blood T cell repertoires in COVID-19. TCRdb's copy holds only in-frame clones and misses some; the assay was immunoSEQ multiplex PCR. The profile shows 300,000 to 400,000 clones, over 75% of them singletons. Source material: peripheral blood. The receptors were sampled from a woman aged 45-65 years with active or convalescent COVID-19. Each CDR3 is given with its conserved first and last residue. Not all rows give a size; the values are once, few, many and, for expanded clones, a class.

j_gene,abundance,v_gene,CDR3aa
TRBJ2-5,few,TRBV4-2,CASSQEALGGPSEETQYF
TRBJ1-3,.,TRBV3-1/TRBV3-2,CASSQDWPLSGNTIYF
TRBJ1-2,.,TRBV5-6,CASSLVCQQGRIVDYTF
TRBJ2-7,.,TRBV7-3,CASSLSGVEGREQYF
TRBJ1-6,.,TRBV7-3,CASSLRGTNNSPLHF
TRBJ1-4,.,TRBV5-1,CASRPTGDLKLFF
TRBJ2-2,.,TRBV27,CASSLSGTSNTGELFF
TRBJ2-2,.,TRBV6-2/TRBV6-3,CASSYVGTGELFF
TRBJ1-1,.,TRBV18,CASSPYRQTQSMAFF
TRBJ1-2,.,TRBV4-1,CASSQGPDSNYGYTF
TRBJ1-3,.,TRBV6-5,CATSKQVHSGNTIYF
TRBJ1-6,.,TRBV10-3,CAISNSDNSPLHF